Below, 17 T cell receptor beta chains from the same sample are listed, as sequenced in a study of EBV T-cell therapy then PD-1 blockade in nasopharyngeal carcinoma. The table came from immunoSEQ multiplex PCR; TCRdb's copy has only in-frame clones and leaves some out. The sample has around 19,000 clones, approximately 80% seen once. Their antigens are not known. Treatment given: AdE1-LMPpoly-expanded autologous EBV-specific T-cell therapy followed by anti-PD-1 nivolumab. Source: CD8+ T cells from blood, taken at day 0 from a patient whose treatment included autologous EBV-specific T cells and nivolumab. The receptors come from a man aged 35 to 55 with nasopharyngeal carcinoma.

J is TRBJ1-4 and V is TRBV7-4; D is possibly TRBD1 (6 bases). Trimming took 1 base from V and 1 from J, leaving 13 bases between them. This CDR3 is 17 amino acids long. Per germline, CDR1 SGHVT and CDR2 SQSDAQ. CDR3 DNA sequence: TGTGCCAGCAGCTTAGGGCCTCCAGGGGTAACTAATGAAAAACTGTTTTTT. Residues: CASSLGPPGVTNEKLFF.

The V and J genes are TRBV6-1 and TRBJ1-4; D gene ambiguous. Germline lookup yields CDR1 MNHNS and CDR2 SASEGT. Deletions cut 2 bases from V and 10 bases from J, with 11 bases between. The CDR3 length is 13 residues. Here the CDR3 reads CASSESETTKLFF. The CDR3 nucleotides are TGTGCCAGCAGTGAATCGGAAACAACAAAACTGTTTTTT.

The count of this clone is one. This chain joins TRBV3-1 (or the pseudogene TRBV3-2) and TRBJ1-5, with a tentative D call TRBD1 (6 bases). The V gene lost 0 bases and the J gene lost 0 bases, with 18 bases spanning the gap. The CDR3 has 19 amino acids. CDR1 is LGHDT and CDR2 is YNNKEL in the germline V gene (reference sequence). CDR3 coding DNA: TGTGCCAGCAGCCAAGATTTCGGAGACAGGAGACTTAGCAATCAGCCCCAGCATTTT. Translation: CASSQDFGDRRLSNQPQHF.

There are a few counts of this clone. V gene TRBV5-6 combines with J gene TRBJ1-6; 10 bases are shared with TRBD1. This CDR3 contains 16 residues. The junction had 6 bases not matched to a gene; V was cut back by 3 bases and J by 6 bases. Germline values: CDR1 SGHDT, CDR2 YYEEEE. CDR3 nucleotide sequence: TGTGCCAGCAGCTATACCGGGACAGGGGTTAATTCACCCCTCCACTTT. This gives the protein CASSYTGTGVNSPLHF.

The V call is TRBV6-2 or TRBV6-3, the J call TRBJ1-6; D is unclear. This CDR3 is 17 amino acids long. Germline V gene lookup returns CDR1 MNHEY and CDR2 SVGEGT. Trimming removed 2 bases at V and 3 bases at J, with 14 bases between. In DNA form, the CDR3 reads TGTGCCAGCAGTTACGGAATCGGGGATCGCTATAATTCACCCCTCCACTTT. Translating gives CASSYGIGDRYNSPLHF.

To note about this clone: This sample includes further DNA sequences coding for the same CDR3. The chain employs TRBV6-4 and TRBJ2-7; 8 positions match TRBD2. The V and J ends lost 0 bases and 4 bases, in that order; junction bases with no gene match: 11. The CDR3 contains 17 residues. Per the germline V gene, CDR1 is MRHNA and CDR2 is SNTAGT. The CDR3 coding sequence is TGTGCCAGCAGTGACTCCGGGGGCGGGGGGCGATGGTACGAGCAGTACTTC. It encodes CASSDSGGGGRWYEQYF.

This CDR3 is CASSATLAGGPETQYF. DNA for the CDR3: TGCGCCAGCAGCGCAACACTAGCGGGGGGGCCAGAGACCCAGTACTTC. The gene calls are TRBV5-1 and TRBJ2-5; 13 bases fit TRBD2. Germline V lookup: CDR1 SGHRS, CDR2 YFSETQ. Unmatched junction bases numbered 7, after V lost 4 bases and J lost 4 bases. The CDR3 consists of 16 residues.

This chain uses TRBV12-3 or TRBV12-4 with TRBJ2-3; D ambiguous. Trimming shortened V by 5 bases and J by 4 bases, and 7 bases separated the two germline ends. The CDR3 contains 12 residues. CDR3 loop: CASSPAPDTQYF. As DNA, the CDR3 is TGTGCCAGCAGTCCCGCCCCAGATACGCAGTATTTT.

The genes are TRBV10-2 and TRBJ1-1; TRBD1 matches at 7 bases. Germline-derived CDR1 and CDR2 are WSHSY and SAAADI. The CDR3 extends over 14 amino acids. V lost 6 bases, J lost 4 bases, and 8 bases stayed unmatched. CDR3 amino acids: CASSGQAGGTEAFF. The DNA for the CDR3 is TGCGCCAGCAGCGGACAGGCCGGGGGCACTGAAGCTTTCTTT.

J is TRBJ2-1 and V is TRBV7-3; D may be TRBD1 (6 bases). V shed 1 base and J shed 5 bases, with 9 bases lying between them. This CDR3 has 14 amino acids. Germline-derived CDR1 and CDR2 are SGHTA and FQGTGA. The CDR3 DNA is TGTGCCAGCAGCTTAAGGGGGCAAGACAATGAGCAGTTCTTC. It encodes CASSLRGQDNEQFF.

This rearrangement joins TRBV28 to TRBJ2-6; no reliable D call. CDR3 size: 14 residues. Trimming took off 4 bases at V and 0 bases at J, with 4 bases between the two ends. Germline V gene data show CDR1 as MDHEN and CDR2 as SYDVKM. CDR3 DNA sequence: TGTGCCAGCAGTTGGGTCTCTGGGGCCAACGTCCTGACTTTC. Residues: CASSWVSGANVLTF.

This chain joins TRBV13 and TRBJ1-3; D gene ambiguous. The V end lost 5 bases, the J end lost 6 bases, and 5 bases lay between the germline ends. The CDR3 runs to 11 residues. Germline V gives CDR1 PRHDT, CDR2 FYEKMQ (reference sequence). CDR3 nucleotides: TGTGCCAGCAGCCAAACAAACACCATATATTTT. This encodes CASSQTNTIYF.

The chain recombines TRBV20-1 with TRBJ2-3, with 9 bases matching TRBD2. Germline V gene lookup returns CDR1 DFQATT and CDR2 SNEGSKA (reference sequence). V was pared by 3 bases and J by 0 bases, with 10 bases of the junction left unmatched. This CDR3 has 17 residues. The CDR3 bases are TGCAGTGCTAGTCCCCTGACTAGCGGCCCTAGCACAGATACGCAGTATTTT. Residues: CSASPLTSGPSTDTQYF.

The rearrangement links TRBV9 to TRBJ2-2; D is unresolved. Per the germline V gene, CDR1 is SGDLS and CDR2 is YYNGEE. Trimming removed 4 bases from V and 3 bases from J, with 19 bases in between. The CDR3 runs to 17 residues. CDR3 sequence reads: CASSPRVRGGDTGELFF. The CDR3 bases are TGTGCCAGCAGCCCCCGGGTTAGAGGTGGGGACACCGGGGAGCTGTTTTTT.

The chain carries TRBV7-9 and TRBJ1-2, with D unclear. The CDR3 is made up of 11 amino acids. The V gene lost 5 bases and the J gene lost 3 bases, with 4 bases spanning the gap. Germline V lookup: CDR1 SEHNR, CDR2 FQNEAQ (reference sequence). In nucleotides, the CDR3 is TGTGCCAGCAGCCGGGACTATGGCTACACCTTC. Amino acids: CASSRDYGYTF. Combining the CDR3 with reference TRBV7-9 and TRBJ1-2 gives the whole variable domain DTGVSQNPRHKITKRGQNVTFRCDPISEHNRLYWYRQTLGQGPEFLTYFQNEAQLEKSRLLSDRFSAERPKGSFSTLEIQRTEQGDSAMYLCASSRDYGYTFGSGTRLTVV.

J is TRBJ1-1 and V is TRBV6-1; D not certain. This CDR3 contains 16 residues. Germline values: CDR1 MNHNS, CDR2 SASEGT. Trimming cost V 3 bases and J 1 base, with 15 bases left between them. CDR3 in DNA: TGTGCCAGCAGTGACCGGGCGCCTTTATCGAACACTGAAGCTTTCTTT. Amino acid sequence: CASSDRAPLSNTEAFF.

The gene calls are TRBV27 and TRBJ1-5; TRBD1 might be the D (6 bases). The CDR3 contains 14 residues. Germline V CDR1 and CDR2: MNHEY, SMNVEV (reference sequence). V was clipped by 2 bases and J by 4 bases, with 9 bases between them. The CDR3 loop is CASSLGRGNQPQHF. CDR3 nucleotide sequence: TGTGCCAGCAGTTTAGGCAGGGGTAATCAGCCCCAGCATTTT.